Each of the 28 T cell receptor beta chains below was sequenced from the same sample in a study of blood T cell repertoires in COVID-19. Profiling relied on immunoSEQ multiplex PCR, and the TCRdb table lists in-frame clones only, not all of them. The data contain roughly 330,000 clones, 65% to 90% of them singletons. The source material was PBMCs or T cells enriched from blood (not recorded which). Receptors originate from a woman between 18 and 29 years old who had recovered from COVID-19.

In this sample, this clone turned up a few times. The chain combines TRBV5-4 with TRBJ2-7; 7 nucleotides match TRBD2. Per the germline V gene, CDR1 is SGHNT and CDR2 is YYREEE (reference sequence). This CDR3 contains 19 residues. Unmatched junction bases numbered 17, after V lost 0 bases and J lost 2 bases. The CDR3 sequence is CASSLGPNEGGTVTYEQYF. DNA for the CDR3: TGTGCCAGCAGCTTGGGACCCAACGAGGGAGGGACGGTAACCTACGAGCAGTACTTC.

The gene calls are TRBV19 and TRBJ1-2; 8 bases match TRBD1. In germline, CDR1 is LNHDA, CDR2 SQIVND (reference sequence). This CDR3 spans 14 amino acids. J was trimmed by 4 bases and V by 3 bases; bases with no gene match: 4. The CDR3 bases are TGTGCCAGTAGTATCGACAGGGGAACCTATGGCTACACCTTC. This sequence encodes CASSIDRGTYGYTF.

Only one count was recorded for this clone. J is TRBJ2-3 and V is TRBV7-9, with TRBD2 matching over 10 bases. CDR3 length: 16 amino acids. Germline lookup yields CDR1 SEHNR and CDR2 FQNEAQ (reference sequence). V shed 5 bases, J shed 4 bases, and the junction held 9 bases outside the gene matches. For the CDR3, the DNA is TGTGCCAGCAGCGCCTGGACTAGCGGTATGTCAGATACGCAGTATTTT. Protein: CASSAWTSGMSDTQYF.

V and J are TRBV4-1 and TRBJ2-5, with TRBD2 matching 11 bases. V was clipped by 1 base and J by 3 bases; unmatched bases: 4. Germline values: CDR1 MGHRA, CDR2 YSYEKL. This CDR3 spans 16 amino acids. As DNA, the CDR3 is TGCGCCAGCAGCCAAGGTAGCGGGGGGGCAGAAGAGACCCAGTACTTC. As protein: CASSQGSGGAEETQYF.

V and J are TRBV28 and TRBJ2-2, with 8 nucleotides matching TRBD2. The CDR3 sequence is 15 residues long. In germline, CDR1 is MDHEN, CDR2 SYDVKM. Trimming at V came to 6 bases and at J to 6 bases, leaving 9 bases not matched to a gene. The CDR3 sequence is CASRTSAGVSGELFF. CDR3 bases: TGTGCCAGCAGGACGTCAGCGGGAGTTTCCGGGGAGCTGTTTTTT.

The chain employs TRBV5-1 and TRBJ2-1, with D maybe TRBD2 (6 bases). In germline, CDR1 is SGHRS, CDR2 YFSETQ. The CDR3 contains 15 residues. The germline V and J ends were trimmed by 1 base and 4 bases, with 12 bases remaining between them. The CDR3 nucleotides read TGCGCCAGCAGCTTGAGTAGCGGACTATACAATGAGCAGTTCTTC. Amino acids: CASSLSSGLYNEQFF.

At least ten counts were recorded for this clone. This chain joins TRBV9 and TRBJ2-7; possibly TRBD1 for D (6 bases). V was clipped by 4 bases and J by 1 base, with 9 bases between them. This CDR3 comprises 13 residues. Germline-derived CDR1 and CDR2 are SGDLS and YYNGEE. The CDR3 spells CASSPQGSYEQYF. Here the CDR3 DNA reads TGTGCCAGCAGCCCTCAGGGGTCCTACGAGCAGTACTTC.

The chain recombines TRBV4-1 with TRBJ1-4, with D possibly TRBD1 on 6 matching bases. Germline CDR1 and CDR2: MGHRA and YSYEKL. Between the trimmed V and J ends, which lost 4 bases and 1 base, there was a span of 10 bases. CDR3 length: 15 residues. CDR3 coding DNA: TGCGCCAGCAGCCGACAGGATGAAACTAATGAAAAACTGTTTTTT. Amino acids: CASSRQDETNEKLFF.

V usage is TRBV24-1 and J usage is TRBJ2-5; D gene ambiguous. There are 11 residues in the CDR3. The V gene lost 10 bases and the J gene lost 5 bases, with 10 bases spanning the gap. Germline V lookup: CDR1 KGHDR, CDR2 SFDVKD. This chain's CDR3 is CATAARETQYF. CDR3 nucleotide sequence: TGTGCCACTGCCGCCCGGGAGACCCAGTACTTC.

This clone has only one observation. This rearrangement joins TRBV7-9 to TRBJ1-2; D unclear. Germline V gene lookup returns CDR1 SEHNR and CDR2 FQNEAQ (reference sequence). The CDR3 is made up of 15 amino acids. With 1 base removed from V and 4 bases from J, the gap between germline ends came to 13 bases. CDR3 DNA sequence: TGTGCCAGCAGCTTAGTGGTGGCCCGGGGCTATGGCTACACCTTC. It encodes CASSLVVARGYGYTF.

The rearrangement uses TRBV19 and TRBJ1-2; weak D call: TRBD1 (5 bases). Germline V lookup: CDR1 LNHDA, CDR2 SQIVND (reference sequence). V lost 7 bases and J 8 bases, leaving 20 bases between the germline ends. This CDR3 region has 14 residues. The DNA for the CDR3 is TGTGCCAGTACCCCGGGAACGACCGGGGGAGGCTACACCTTC. Translation: CASTPGTTGGGYTF.

J is TRBJ1-1 and V is TRBV30; 7 bases line up with TRBD1. Germline CDR1 GTSNPN, CDR2 SVGIG (reference sequence). The CDR3 covers 16 residues. The V gene end was trimmed by 2 bases and the J gene end by 4 bases; junction bases not matched to a gene: 13. CDR3 DNA: TGTGCCTGGAGTCCCCCCGTAACAGGGGACCCCACTGAAGCTTTCTTT. It is translated as CAWSPPVTGDPTEAFF.

The V call is TRBV10-1, the J call TRBJ2-3; 9 bases map to TRBD2. The CDR3 spans 16 residues. The germline CDR1 and CDR2 sequences are WNHNN and SYGVQD (reference sequence). Trimming took 2 bases from V and 2 from J; bases not matched to a gene: 5. This chain's CDR3 is CASSEGREGNTDTQYF. CDR3 DNA: TGCGCCAGCAGTGAGGGGCGGGAGGGAAACACAGATACGCAGTATTTT.

This chain uses TRBV30 with TRBJ2-1; a possible D gene is TRBD2 (6 bases). The germline CDR1 and CDR2 sequences are GTSNPN and SVGIG (reference sequence). The germline V and J ends were trimmed by 0 bases and 8 bases, with 14 bases remaining between them. CDR3 length equals 14 residues. CDR3 amino acids: CAWSVLTGGDEQFF. The CDR3 bases are TGTGCCTGGAGTGTACTAACGGGCGGGGATGAGCAGTTCTTC. Complete variable domain (other parts from reference TRBV30 and TRBJ2-1): SQTIHQWPATLVQPVGSPLSLECTVEGTSNPNLYWYRQAAGRGLQLLFYSVGIGQISSEVPQNLSASRPQDRQFILSSKKLLLSDSGFYLCAWSVLTGGDEQFFGPGTRLTVL.

The J gene is TRBJ1-6, the V gene TRBV18; D is possibly TRBD1 (5 bases). V gave up 2 bases and J gave up 5 bases, with 10 bases separating them. From germline, CDR1 is KGHSH and CDR2 LQKENI. The length of the CDR3 is 15 residues. For the CDR3, the DNA is TGTGCCAGCTCACCATGGGGGGGAGATAATTCACCCCTCCACTTT. It is translated as CASSPWGGDNSPLHF. Filled out from reference TRBV18 and TRBJ1-6, the complete variable domain reads NAGVMQNPRHLVRRRGQEARLRCSPMKGHSHVYWYRQLPEEGLKFMVYLQKENIIDESGMPKERFSAEFPKEGPSILRIQQVVRGDSAAYFCASSPWGGDNSPLHFGNGTRLTVT.

In this sample, this clone turned up once. The chain couples TRBV4-1 to TRBJ1-1; D is uncertain. CDR3 size: 16 residues. V was clipped by 0 bases and J by 11 bases, with 22 bases between them. Germline V CDR1 and CDR2: MGHRA, YSYEKL. CDR3 in DNA: TGCGCCAGCAGCCAAGATCCGACTGCGCGGCGGTCGAGGGCTTTCTTT. It translates to CASSQDPTARRSRAFF.

The chain links TRBV6-1 to TRBJ2-5; possibly TRBD2 for D (6 bases). V was pared by 6 bases and J by 2 bases, with 13 bases between. The CDR3 is 14 amino acids. In germline, CDR1 is MNHNS, CDR2 SASEGT. The CDR3 coding sequence is TGTGCCAGCAGGCCGATGGCGGGGCAAGAGACCCAGTACTTC. It is translated as CASRPMAGQETQYF.

This clone was detected only once. The chain carries TRBV13 and TRBJ1-1, with 9 nucleotides matching TRBD1. Germline loops: CDR1 PRHDT, CDR2 FYEKMQ (reference sequence). After removal of 3 bases from V and 10 bases from J, the junction contained 9 bases not matched to a gene. The CDR3 sequence is 14 residues long. Here the CDR3 DNA reads TGTGCCAGCAGCTTTTTAGACAGGGGGGTTCGAGCTTTCTTT. It specifies CASSFLDRGVRAFF.

The gene calls are TRBV7-9 and TRBJ2-7, with D perhaps TRBD1 (6 bases). CDR1 SEHNR and CDR2 FQNEAQ come from the germline V gene (reference sequence). The CDR3 covers 13 residues. Trimming removed 3 bases at V and 7 bases at J, with 13 bases between. CDR3 sequence reads: CASSFQGNWEQYF. The CDR3 DNA follows: TGTGCCAGCAGCTTTCAGGGGAATTGGGAGCAGTACTTC.

CDR3 in amino acids: CASSQSTVNTEAFF. The CDR3 nucleotides read TGTGCCAGCAGCCAGTCGACAGTGAACACTGAAGCTTTCTTT. The chain uses TRBV13 and TRBJ1-1; possible D gene TRBD1, 5 bases. This CDR3 comprises 14 residues. In germline, CDR1 is PRHDT, CDR2 FYEKMQ (reference sequence). V lost 5 bases and J 0 bases, leaving 10 bases between the germline ends.

The CDR3 loop reads CASSSTGVAGNTIYF. Written as DNA, the CDR3 is TGTGCCAGCAGCTCTACAGGGGTCGCGGGAAACACCATATATTTT. V usage is TRBV7-3 and J usage is TRBJ1-3; 7 bases fit TRBD1. CDR3 length equals 15 residues. V shed 4 bases and J 4 bases; nucleotides not matched to a gene: 7. The germline V gene encodes CDR1 SGHTA and CDR2 FQGTGA.

This chain joins TRBV5-1 and TRBJ1-3, with 7 bases lining up with TRBD1. CDR1 SGHRS and CDR2 YFSETQ come from the germline V gene. The V and J ends lost 2 bases and 0 bases, in that order; junction bases with no gene match: 8. This CDR3 has 17 residues. The CDR3 DNA reads TGCGCCAGCAGCTTAATGACAGGGAGTAGCTCTGGAAACACCATATATTTT. Translating gives CASSLMTGSSSGNTIYF. Together with reference TRBV5-1 and TRBJ1-3, the CDR3 gives the full variable domain: KAGVTQTPRYLIKTRGQQVTLSCSPISGHRSVSWYQQTPGQGLQFLFEYFSETQRNKGNFPGRFSGRQFSNSRSEMNVSTLELGDSALYLCASSLMTGSSSGNTIYFGEGSWLTVV.

V and J are TRBV7-8 and TRBJ2-5, with TRBD1 matching over 7 bases. This CDR3 region has 13 residues. The V segment lost 4 bases and the J segment 5 bases; nucleotides outside the gene matches: 4. Germline V gene data show CDR1 as SGHVS and CDR2 as FQNEAQ. Here the CDR3 reads CASSSQGVETQYF. The CDR3 DNA reads as TGTGCCAGCAGCTCCCAGGGGGTGGAGACCCAGTACTTC.

This clone was counted between two and nine times. The chain uses TRBV3-1 (or the pseudogene TRBV3-2) and TRBJ1-6, with TRBD1 as a possible D gene (5 bases). From germline, CDR1 is LGHDT and CDR2 YNNKEL (reference sequence). V was pared by 4 bases and J by 5 bases, with 9 bases between. The CDR3 has 14 amino acids. CDR3 in amino acids: CASSPRGDNSPLHF. CDR3 sequence (DNA): TGTGCCAGCAGCCCCCGGGGGGATAATTCACCCCTCCACTTT.

In DNA, the CDR3 is TGTGCCAGCAGCTTGGGACAAGGTCACACCTTC. Translated, it gives CASSLGQGHTF. The chain is built from TRBV5-6 and TRBJ1-2, with unresolved D. The CDR3 has 11 residues. Germline values: CDR1 SGHDT, CDR2 YYEEEE. The V end lost 0 bases, the J end lost 12 bases, and 9 bases lay between the germline ends.

V is TRBV28 and J is TRBJ1-2; 8 nucleotides line up with TRBD1. Germline-derived CDR1 and CDR2 are MDHEN and SYDVKM. The length of the CDR3 is 16 residues. V shed 3 bases and J 4 bases; nucleotides not matched to a gene: 10. CDR3 sequence reads: CASSFGWQGASYGYTF. CDR3 bases: TGTGCCAGCAGTTTCGGTTGGCAGGGGGCGAGCTATGGCTACACCTTC.

The chain joins TRBV25-1 to TRBJ1-4; 8 positions match TRBD1. The CDR3 length is 15 residues. Germline V gene data show CDR1 as MGHDK and CDR2 as SYGVNS. Trimming at V came to 7 bases and at J to 7 bases, leaving 11 bases not matched to a gene. DNA for the CDR3: TGTGCCAGCAAACTAGGGGCAGGGGGCCTTGAAAAACTGTTTTTT. This sequence encodes CASKLGAGGLEKLFF. The full variable domain, its missing parts supplied by reference TRBV25-1 and TRBJ1-4, is EADIYQTPRYLVIGTGKKITLECSQTMGHDKMYWYQQDPGMELHLIHYSYGVNSTEKGDLSSESTVSRIRTEHFPLTLESARPSHTSQYLCASKLGAGGLEKLFFGSGTQLSVL.

In its sample, this clone was seen a few times. J is TRBJ1-2 and V is TRBV7-4; TRBD1 aligns across 7 bases. The J segment lost 10 bases and the V segment lost 3 bases, leaving 11 bases of the junction unmatched. The CDR3 sequence is 14 residues long. Germline V gene sequence: CDR1 SGHVT, CDR2 SQSDAQ. As DNA, the CDR3 is TGTGCCAGCAGCTTTAGGGGGCCAGAGACCCTCTACACCTTC. Protein product: CASSFRGPETLYTF. Looking up the rest from reference TRBV7-4 and TRBJ1-2 gives the full variable domain: GAGVSQSPRYKVAKRGRDVALRCDSISGHVTLYWYRQTLGQGSEVLTYSQSDAQRDKSGRPSGRFSAERPERSVSTLKIQRTEQGDSAVYLCASSFRGPETLYTFGSGTRLTVV.